This T cell receptor (beta chain) was captured in a study of shared clonotypes between healthy human individuals (TCRdb year 2020). As for the study more broadly: A couple of women and a few men aged 18 to 49 years were included in the cohort. For each donor, CD4 naive and CD4 memory were each given three plates, CD8 naive was given two plates, and CD8 memory was given one plate. To estimate repertoire size and how much clonotype sharing occurs between individuals, the study deeply sequenced the blood TCR repertoires of roughly 5 healthy adults. Libraries were prepared and TCR repertoires were sequenced by different laboratories using diverse techniques, in order to increase sequencing depth and limit assay-specific biases. Between about 0.8 and 8.9 billion PBMCs per donor were obtained by leukapheresis. Study-level results and caveats: Sharing across four donors was observed for around 5% of naive CD4, around 3.5% of naive CD8, about 2.3% of memory CD4, and around 0.4% of memory CD8 clonotypes. Larger estimated clonotype richness was generally found for naive subsets than for memory subsets. Because the study included a small number of donors, the genetic and exposure-history diversity represented was limited. Pairwise subsampling indicated that sequencing depth was expected to affect the degree of clonotype sharing among donors. Compared with non-shared clonotypes, the clonotypes found in all four sorted-subset donors had higher generation probabilities. Sampling was limited to blood, and TCR repertoires in tissue likely differ from TCR repertoires in blood. Even with the large sequencing depth, rarefaction of the sorted-subset datasets indicated that sequencing was incomplete.

About this clone itself: Its target antigen remains unknown. Qualities for individual bases were not recorded, and no much larger clone is one base off.

V is pared back by 2 bases and J by 1 base, with 9 bases lying between the germline termini. Measured from the cysteine to the phenylalanine, the CDR3 is 14 residues long. Only the CDR3 DNA is retained, 42 bases long and in frame from the first base. Via the germline V gene, CDR1 is LGHNA and CDR2 YSLEER. Using the deep immunoSEQ assay, multiplex PCR amplified TCR CDR3 regions from genomic DNA. For each cell subset, the extracted genomic DNA was distributed evenly across all wells of several immunoSEQ 96-well plates, and each plate served as one replicate. For sorted subsets, 200 ng of genomic DNA, equivalent to some 30,000 T cell genomes, went into each replicate PCR. The purified libraries were quantified using a Qubit 3.0 fluorometer, sized with a Bioanalyzer 2100, and then quantified again using the KAPA Library Quantification kit. Each immunoSEQ 96-well plate was sequenced on its own single-read 150-cycle Illumina NextSeq 550 flow cell. From the authors' description of their analysis: Because only junctional sequences without quality scores were contained in the immunoSEQ output, filtering matching that applied to full-length reads could not be performed. To assign V/J genes and CDR3, sequences were annotated using PyIR, a Python wrapper for IgBLAST v1.9, with IMGT germline references. Any read was removed if the V/J assignment was weak (E-value above 1e-6), the CDR3 was missing, or the read contained stop codons, out-of-frame junctions, or ambiguous translated residues. V3J clonotypes were defined as sequences sharing an identical inferred V gene, J gene, and CDR3 amino acid sequence. To compute the percentage overlap between repertoires, the number of shared unique clonotypes was divided by the size of the smaller repertoire. Three approaches were used to assess repertoire richness: RTK rarefaction, the Chao1 estimator, and Recon v2.1 estimates of unobserved clonotypes. Generation probabilities for all TCRbeta clonotypes obtained by the gDNA method from four donors were computed using OLGA. TCRdb took this table from immuneACCESS and kept in-frame rearrangements with V and J called. Such tables lack part of the clones; where checked against another copy, unresolved V genes explain under half of the gap, and the rest is unexplained. V, J and clone size are taken as reported in that table, and D and trimming were inferred from the DNA itself. The sample table records about 1.4 million clones; roughly 96% of these occur just once. The ten most abundant clones make up more than 0.9% of the sample.

The donors were healthy, HIV-negative adults who had no recently reported acute infections or vaccinations. Only Caucasian adults living in Nashville, Tennessee, USA were represented among the donors. CD4+ T cells were enriched by magnetic negative selection, after which naive cells were positively selected on CD45RA and the negative fraction was taken as the memory subset. Blood was obtained by leukapheresis, after which PBMCs were separated by Ficoll-Histopaque density gradient centrifugation and cryopreserved in liquid nitrogen vapor phase. Purity and quantity of every magnetically sorted T cell population were checked by analytical flow cytometry. From each sorted fraction, genomic DNA was isolated and quantified by UV absorbance on a Nanodrop 2000c.

The sequencing input was naive CD4+ T cells sorted from blood. Taken with the paper, the label for cell subset or site translates to: CD45RA+ positively selected. The chain is encoded by TRBV4-3 joined to TRBJ2-7; TRBD1 could be the D gene, as 6 bases match. This sequence originates from a man younger than 45 in good health. The CDR3 here reads CASSQIQGSYEQYF. The nucleotides read TGCGCCAGCAGCCAAATTCAGGGGTCCTACGAGCAGTACTTC.